These 32 T cell receptor beta chains were all obtained from the same sample, sequenced in a study of T cells after yellow fever vaccination. TCRdb used MiXCR to reprocess the 5' RACE reads, holding one entry per CDR3 protein. The top ten clones hold roughly a sixth of a sample with some 420,000 distinct CDR3 sequences, about 17% of them seen once. Sequencing used PBMCs, obtained before the yellow fever booster vaccination. These receptor sequences come from a man aged 18 to 35 who received the YFV17D yellow fever vaccine.

The CDR3 sequence: CASSKDGTSGGITQYF. The CDR3 region has the DNA TGTGCCAGCAGTAAAGACGGGACTAGCGGGGGAATTACGCAGTATTTT. The V call is TRBV6-5, the J call TRBJ2-3; 14 bases line up with TRBD2. V dropped 5 bases and J dropped 8; count of bases not matched to a gene: 9. Germline V gene data show CDR1 as MNHEY and CDR2 as SVGAGI. There are 16 residues in the CDR3.

The chain couples TRBV7-2 to TRBJ1-2; no definite D call. The V gene lost 1 base and the J gene lost 8 bases, with 11 bases spanning the gap. CDR1 SGHTA and CDR2 FQGNSA come from the germline V gene. The CDR3 contains 13 residues. The CDR3 is CASSLGLHGGYTF. CDR3 nucleotides: TGTGCCAGCAGCTTAGGTCTCCACGGGGGCTACACCTTC.

The chain employs TRBV7-2 and TRBJ1-1; 9 positions match TRBD1. The CDR3 has 14 residues. J was trimmed by 4 bases and V by 2 bases; bases with no gene match: 2. Germline assignment: CDR1 SGHTA and CDR2 FQGNSA. The CDR3 protein is CASSLMDRGTEAFF. CDR3 coding DNA: TGTGCCAGCAGCTTAATGGACAGGGGCACTGAAGCTTTCTTT. The full variable domain, rest sourced from reference TRBV7-2 and TRBJ1-1, is GAGVSQSPSNKVTEKGKDVELRCDPISGHTALYWYRQSLGQGLEFLIYFQGNSAPDKSGLPSDRFSAERTGGSVSTLTIQRTQQEDSAVYLCASSLMDRGTEAFFGQGTRLTVV.

The chain recombines TRBV6-2 or TRBV6-3 with TRBJ2-7; the D is unclear. V shed 4 bases and J shed 2 bases, with 9 bases lying between them. The CDR3 totals 13 residues. Germline V gene lookup returns CDR1 MNHEY and CDR2 SVGEGT. CDR3 nucleotides: TGTGCCAGCAGTTTCGCCCGAACCTACGAGCAGTACTTC. Protein: CASSFARTYEQYF.

The V and J genes are TRBV12-3 or TRBV12-4 and TRBJ1-1; D is unclear. V was trimmed by 2 bases and J by 1 base, leaving 8 bases between them. The CDR3 covers 14 residues. CDR3 amino acids: CASSLTVGNTEAFF. The DNA for the CDR3 is TGTGCCAGCAGTTTAACAGTCGGGAACACTGAAGCTTTCTTT.

The chain employs TRBV2 and TRBJ2-7; 9 bases align to TRBD1. The germline gives CDR1 SNHLY, CDR2 FYNNEI. There are 13 residues in the CDR3. Unmatched junction bases numbered 2, after V lost 6 bases and J lost 2 bases. This CDR3 is CASRDRGPYEQYV. The CDR3 nucleotides are TGTGCCAGCAGGGACAGGGGTCCCTACGAGCAGTACGTC.

This clonotype showed up just a few times. The V call is TRBV6-2 or TRBV6-3, the J call TRBJ2-6; no clear D gene. Germline V gene lookup returns CDR1 MNHEY and CDR2 SVGEGT. CDR3 length: 15 residues. V was shortened by 2 bases and J by 0 bases, with 5 bases between the two germline ends. In DNA form, the CDR3 reads TGTGCCAGCAGTTACAGGGTCTCTGGGGCCAACGTCCTGACTTTC. This translates into CASSYRVSGANVLTF.

The chain carries TRBV7-6 and TRBJ2-7; D tentatively reads TRBD1 or TRBD2 (5 bases each). The CDR3 runs to 14 residues. V was trimmed by 3 bases and J by 6 bases, leaving 15 bases between them. From germline, CDR1 is SGHVS and CDR2 FNYEAQ. The CDR3 region is CASSFSGPSAEQYF. DNA of the CDR3: TGTGCCAGCAGCTTTTCGGGGCCTTCCGCCGAGCAGTACTTC.

This clonotype has a handful of counts. This chain uses TRBV12-3 or TRBV12-4 with TRBJ2-1, with TRBD2 matching 10 bases. The length of the CDR3 is 14 residues. J was trimmed by 7 bases and V by 6 bases; bases with no gene match: 6. The CDR3 region is CASRPAGGRNEQFF. In DNA, the CDR3 is TGTGCCAGCAGACCAGCGGGGGGGCGAAATGAGCAGTTCTTC.

This clonotype was seen more than once but under ten times. This chain connects TRBV27 to TRBJ2-3, with D unclear. The CDR3 length is 16 residues. Germline assignment: CDR1 MNHEY and CDR2 SMNVEV (reference sequence). The V end was cut by 8 bases, the J end by 0 bases, with 18 bases between. The CDR3 coding sequence is TGTGCCAGCCGCGTGGGTTTTGGGGATAGCACAGATACGCAGTATTTT. Its translation is CASRVGFGDSTDTQYF.

The table lists this clonotype with a few counts. This sequence joins TRBV11-3 and TRBJ1-2; the D gene is possibly TRBD1 (5 bases). The germline V gene has CDR1 SGHNT and CDR2 YENEEA. The CDR3 runs to 15 residues. V was pared by 4 bases and J by 8 bases, with 20 bases between. In DNA form, the CDR3 reads TGTGCCAGCAGCTCTATCAACAGGAGGTCGCACGGCTACACCTTC. Translation: CASSSINRRSHGYTF.

The chain combines TRBV15 with TRBJ1-1; unclear D gene. Deletions cut 0 bases from V and 0 bases from J, with 11 bases between. Germline V gives CDR1 LNHNV, CDR2 YYDKDF (reference sequence). This CDR3 is built from 16 residues. CDR3 sequence: CATSRDPERLNTEAFF. CDR3 nucleotides: TGTGCCACCAGCAGAGATCCGGAGAGGTTGAACACTGAAGCTTTCTTT. The complete variable domain, with remaining parts taken from reference TRBV15 and TRBJ1-1, reads DAMVIQNPRYQVTQFGKPVTLSCSQTLNHNVMYWYQQKSSQAPKLLFHYYDKDFNNEADTPDNFQSRRPNTSFCFLDIRSPGLGDTAMYLCATSRDPERLNTEAFFGQGTRLTVV.

The V and J genes are TRBV5-1 and TRBJ2-1, with D perhaps matching TRBD2 (6 bases). This CDR3 has 14 residues. In germline, CDR1 is SGHRS, CDR2 YFSETQ. Trimming removed 5 bases from V and 2 bases from J, with 11 bases in between. The CDR3 bases are TGCGCCAGCAGTCCCGGGGGTACCTACAATGAGCAGTTCTTC. Amino acids: CASSPGGTYNEQFF. Complete variable domain (other parts from reference TRBV5-1 and TRBJ2-1): KAGVTQTPRYLIKTRGQQVTLSCSPISGHRSVSWYQQTPGQGLQFLFEYFSETQRNKGNFPGRFSGRQFSNSRSEMNVSTLELGDSALYLCASSPGGTYNEQFFGPGTRLTVL.

This clonotype was seen a few times. The V call is TRBV27, the J call TRBJ2-5; D is perhaps TRBD1 or TRBD2 (6 bases each). CDR3 length equals 16 residues. Trimming took 5 bases from V and 3 from J, leaving 19 bases between them. The germline V gene encodes CDR1 MNHEY and CDR2 SMNVEV (reference sequence). The CDR3 region is CASSRLLGGRKETQYF. The CDR3 DNA follows: TGTGCCAGCAGTCGGCTGTTGGGGGGCCGAAAAGAGACCCAGTACTTC.

The genes are TRBV5-6 and TRBJ1-6, with a tentative D call TRBD1 (5 bases). This CDR3 spans 14 amino acids. Trimming cost V 3 bases and J 9 bases, with 13 bases left between them. From germline, CDR1 is SGHDT and CDR2 YYEEEE. The CDR3 sequence is CASSSRQGGSPLHF. CDR3 coding DNA: TGTGCCAGCAGCTCCCGCCAGGGTGGTTCACCCCTCCACTTT.

This clonotype was recorded at least ten times. J is TRBJ1-6 and V is TRBV6-5; no clear D. In germline, CDR1 is MNHEY, CDR2 SVGAGI. The ends were cut back, 6 bases at V and 2 bases at J, with 20 bases in the middle. This CDR3 has 18 amino acids. The DNA of the CDR3 is TGTGCCAGCAGCTCGACCGTCTTTAGGGAGACCTATAATTCACCCCTCCACTTT. This codes for CASSSTVFRETYNSPLHF.

Here the CDR3 reads CASSLSGGGRGTEAFF. CDR3 in DNA: TGTGCCAGCAGTTTAAGCGGGGGAGGACGGGGCACTGAAGCTTTCTTT. This chain links TRBV27 with TRBJ1-1; tentatively, D is TRBD1 (5 bases). The CDR3 is made up of 16 amino acids. Trimming stripped 2 bases from V and 4 bases from J, with 17 bases between. CDR1 and CDR2 (germline): MNHEY, SMNVEV (reference sequence).

This rearrangement joins TRBV5-1 to TRBJ1-4, with D tentatively TRBD1 (6 bases). This CDR3 is 15 amino acids long. Germline assignment: CDR1 SGHRS and CDR2 YFSETQ. Trimming cost V 4 bases and J 4 bases, with 14 bases left between them. CDR3 coding DNA: TGCGCCAGCAGCCCACGACAGGCGATTAATGAAAAACTGTTTTTT. It translates to CASSPRQAINEKLFF.

This sequence joins TRBV4-3 and TRBJ2-3, with D possibly being TRBD2 (7 bases). Germline CDR1 reads LGHNA; CDR2 reads YSLEER. V shed 4 bases and J shed 5 bases, with 13 bases lying between them. The CDR3 loop spans 14 amino acids. Here the CDR3 reads CASSPRGGVDTQYF. The CDR3 DNA sequence: TGCGCCAGCAGCCCAAGGGGGGGAGTAGATACGCAGTATTTT.

This clonotype was seen more than once but under ten times. The CDR3 loop reads CASSLVTTGIRDNSPLHF. CDR3 coding DNA: TGTGCCAGCAGCCTTGTGACGACAGGGATCCGAGATAATTCACCCCTCCACTTT. This sequence joins TRBV11-2 and TRBJ1-6; 7 positions match TRBD1. With 5 bases clipped from V and 5 bases from J, the junction kept 15 bases outside the gene matches. The CDR3 is made up of 18 amino acids. Per the germline V gene, CDR1 is SGHAT and CDR2 is FQNNGV.

The rearrangement links TRBV11-2 to TRBJ2-5; TRBD2 aligns across 14 bases. This CDR3 is 18 amino acids long. The germline gives CDR1 SGHAT, CDR2 FQNNGV. V lost 1 base and J lost 1; bases outside the gene matches: 5. DNA for the CDR3: TGTGCCAGCAGCTTAGGACTAGCGGGGGGGCCCTCCCAAGAGACCCAGTACTTC. It yields the protein CASSLGLAGGPSQETQYF.

The J gene is TRBJ2-6, the V gene TRBV7-9; 11 bases align to TRBD1. The CDR3 runs 18 residues. Losses at the gene ends were 5 bases for V and 2 bases for J; bases not matched to a gene: 8. CDR1 and CDR2 (germline): SEHNR, FQNEAQ (reference sequence). Written as DNA, the CDR3 is TGTGCCAGCAGCGGAAGGGACAGGGGGAACCCTGGGGCCAACGTCCTGACTTTC. It encodes CASSGRDRGNPGANVLTF.

The chain links TRBV18 to TRBJ1-2; D not resolved. Trimming left V 0 bases short and J 8 bases short, with 19 bases between. Germline values: CDR1 KGHSH, CDR2 LQKENI. The CDR3 spans 16 residues. The CDR3: CASSPPRSRAGNGYTF. The CDR3 nucleotides read TGTGCCAGCTCACCACCTCGATCACGCGCAGGAAACGGCTACACCTTC.

This clonotype has only one observation. The rearrangement joins TRBV7-2 to TRBJ1-2, with D perhaps TRBD1 (5 bases). CDR3 length: 13 residues. Trimming shortened V by 5 bases and J by 6 bases, and 13 bases separated the two germline ends. Germline CDR1 SGHTA, CDR2 FQGNSA. CDR3 sequence (DNA): TGTGCCAGCAGCCCTCAGGGAAGCCATGGCTACACCTTC. Its protein product is CASSPQGSHGYTF.

This clonotype was found a few times. The chain is built from TRBV18 and TRBJ2-7, with 9 bases that match TRBD2. The germline CDR1 and CDR2 sequences are KGHSH and LQKENI. Trimming removed 3 bases from V and 5 bases from J; junction bases left unmatched: 5. The CDR3 contains 14 residues. The CDR3 protein is CASSPSGTSHEQYF. The CDR3 DNA reads as TGTGCCAGCTCACCCTCCGGGACTAGCCACGAGCAGTACTTC.

This clonotype came up a few times. The rearrangement joins TRBV9 to TRBJ2-7; TRBD1 agrees at 8 bases. The junction had 10 bases not matched to a gene; V was cut back by 4 bases and J by 4 bases. The germline V gene encodes CDR1 SGDLS and CDR2 YYNGEE. CDR3 length: 15 residues. The CDR3 DNA reads TGTGCCAGCAGCCCCTATGGGACAGGATATTACGAGCAGTACTTC. It yields the protein CASSPYGTGYYEQYF. The full variable domain, with the rest looked up from reference TRBV9 and TRBJ2-7, is DSGVTQTPKHLITATGQRVTLRCSPRSGDLSVYWYQQSLDQGLQFLIQYYNGEERAKGNILERFSAQQFPDLHSELNLSSLELGDSALYFCASSPYGTGYYEQYFGPGTRLTVT.

This clonotype was detected only a few times. The chain uses TRBV5-1 and TRBJ2-3; 7 nucleotides match TRBD1. V lost 4 bases to trimming and J lost 2 bases; unmatched junction nucleotides: 7. The CDR3 contains 15 residues. The germline V gene has CDR1 SGHRS and CDR2 YFSETQ. The CDR3, as DNA: TGCGCCAGCAGCACGGGACAGACAGCCACAGATACGCAGTATTTT. This sequence encodes CASSTGQTATDTQYF.

In this sample, this clonotype turned up many times. The rearrangement joins TRBV6-1 to TRBJ2-3; no firm D call. V dropped 4 bases and J dropped 4 bases, with 6 bases sitting between them. The CDR3 loop spans 12 amino acids. Germline CDR1 reads MNHNS; CDR2 reads SASEGT. The CDR3 region is CASSVVADTQYF. CDR3 in DNA: TGTGCCAGCAGTGTGGTCGCAGATACGCAGTATTTT.

This clonotype was recorded a few times. This sequence joins TRBV5-1 and TRBJ2-5; D might be TRBD2 (5 bases). This CDR3 comprises 13 residues. Germline V lookup: CDR1 SGHRS, CDR2 YFSETQ. V was pared by 5 bases and J by 5 bases, with 13 bases between. The CDR3 DNA is TGCGCCAGCAGGTCGGGATCGGGGGAGACCCAGTACTTC. Translated, it gives CASRSGSGETQYF.

The table lists this clonotype with many counts. V is TRBV2 and J is TRBJ2-3; D unresolved. Germline V CDR1 and CDR2: SNHLY, FYNNEI. Trimming cost V 2 bases and J 5 bases, with 11 bases left between them. The CDR3 is made up of 14 amino acids. CDR3 sequence reads: CASSELDGIDTQYF. The CDR3, as DNA: TGTGCCAGCAGTGAACTAGACGGAATAGATACGCAGTATTTT.

The chain joins TRBV7-2 to TRBJ1-6; 10 bases are a match to TRBD1. This CDR3 contains 14 residues. J lost 10 bases, V lost 5 bases, and 5 bases had no gene match. Germline CDR1 reads SGHTA; CDR2 reads FQGNSA. DNA of the CDR3: TGTGCCAGCAGCCCTGGACAGGGGGTATCACCCCTCCACTTT. Translating gives CASSPGQGVSPLHF.

This clonotype was seen once. Since a much larger clone is just one base distant, this may be a read error. Likely a read error: the CDR3 ends without its conserved phenylalanine or tryptophan. J is TRBJ2-3 and V is TRBV12-3 or TRBV12-4; perhaps D is TRBD1 or TRBD2 (5 bases each). This CDR3 comprises 15 residues. Trimming cost V 7 bases and J 3 bases, with 17 bases left between them. The DNA of the CDR3 is TGTGCCAGCAACCCGGGGCCAGCGGAGACAGATACGCAGTATTAT. This gives the protein CASNPGPAETDTQYY.